This T cell receptor beta chain was retrieved from a study of regulatory T cells in long-lasting Graves disease. Points from the study as a whole: Persistent cases favored TRBV28, TRBJ1-2 and TRBJ2-5.

This CDR3 region has 14 residues. Deletions cut 5 bases from V and 0 bases from J, with 10 bases between. Germline CDR1 is SGHTS and CDR2 is YDEGEE. About this clonotype: What it recognizes is unknown.

Time point: newly diagnosed GD, antithyroid drugs for less than 3 months. Construction of the TCR library relied on RNA isolated from PBMCs. iRepertoire HTBI primers and Arm-PCR of CDR3 regions built TCR beta libraries. Methods used by the authors: Taken together, the samples had 62 TRBV and 13 to 15 TRBJ segments identified. TCRdb reprocessed the multiplex PCR reads with MiXCR, giving one entry per CDR3 protein. TCRdb's processing, not the study's, gives the V and J calls here. The sample has hundreds of thousands of distinct CDR3 sequences, more than 10% seen once. Another study also made use of these data, one on T cells in Graves' hyperthyroidism and ophthalmopathy.

The specimen was peripheral blood mononuclear cells (PBMCs), collected at new diagnosis, from a patient treated with antithyroid drugs. The receptor's source is a woman aged 25-40 years with Graves disease. The rearrangement joins TRBV5-8 to TRBJ2-3; a weak D match, TRBD1 (5 bases). CDR3 DNA sequence: TGTGCCAGCAGTAAGGGGTTCAGCACAGATACGCAGTATTTT. Amino acid sequence: CASSKGFSTDTQYF.